This T cell receptor (beta chain) is drawn from a study of cytomegalovirus exposure and HLA in healthy donors. Primers: 60 Vbeta forward and 13 Jbeta reverse. The table came from immunoSEQ multiplex PCR; TCRdb's copy has only in-frame clones and leaves some out. The sample has about 180,000 clones, approximately 80% seen once. Losses at the gene ends were 8 bases for V and 9 bases for J; bases not matched to a gene: 11. The CDR3 is made up of 13 amino acids. Germline lookup yields CDR1 MNHNS and CDR2 SASEGT. The study, taken as a whole, reports: Later, TCR association rates were found to vary by HLA locus, highest for DRB1 and lowest for HLA-C.

The table lists this clone with a few counts. As yet, its antigen is unknown. The receptor's source is a girl aged 5 to 17 in good health and CMV-seropositive. This chain connects TRBV6-1 to TRBJ1-1, with 8 nucleotides matching TRBD1. The sequenced material came from PBMCs. The CDR3 protein is CASEMDRALKAFF. The CDR3 DNA follows: TGTGCCAGCGAAATGGACAGGGCCCTGAAAGCTTTCTTT.